Listed here are 21 T cell receptor beta chains from one sample, sequenced in a study of blood T cell repertoires in COVID-19. The data were produced by immunoSEQ multiplex PCR, yet TCRdb's version contains in-frame clones alone and is incomplete. The sample carries a few hundred thousand clones, 80% to 85% recorded once. Sequenced input: PBMCs or T cells enriched from blood (not recorded which). These receptors all come from a man aged 50 to 59 who had recovered from COVID-19.

V and J are TRBV28 and TRBJ1-6; D is ambiguous. This CDR3 has 13 residues. The V end was cut by 6 bases, the J end by 5 bases, with 8 bases between. CDR1 is MDHEN, CDR2 SYDVKM, per germline. The CDR3 loop is CASRATDNSPLHF. For the CDR3, the DNA is TGTGCCAGCAGGGCCACAGATAATTCACCCCTCCACTTT.

The chain couples TRBV7-8 to TRBJ2-6; D perhaps matches TRBD2 (6 bases). V lost 3 bases to trimming and J lost 3 bases, with 9 bases between them. Germline V gene sequence: CDR1 SGHVS, CDR2 FQNEAQ. The CDR3 loop spans 15 amino acids. CDR3 region: CASSFEAGGANVLTF. CDR3 coding DNA: TGTGCCAGCAGCTTCGAAGCGGGTGGGGCCAACGTCCTGACTTTC.

The CDR3 here is CASSRRGDLGANVLTF. The CDR3 nucleotides are TGTGCCAGTAGTCGCAGGGGCGATCTGGGGGCCAACGTCCTGACTTTC. The chain combines TRBV19 with TRBJ2-6, with D possibly matching TRBD1 (6 bases). Germline CDR1 is LNHDA and CDR2 is SQIVND (reference sequence). This CDR3 contains 16 residues. V was pared by 5 bases and J by 4 bases, with 15 bases between. Full variable domain (remainder filled in from reference TRBV19 and TRBJ2-6): DGGITQSPKYLFRKEGQNVTLSCEQNLNHDAMYWYRQDPGQGLRLIYYSQIVNDFQKGDIAEGYSVSREKKESFPLTVTSAQKNPTAFYLCASSRRGDLGANVLTFGAGSRLTVL.

This clone was found a few times. The rearrangement joins TRBV10-2 to TRBJ1-2, with no clear D. This CDR3 region has 13 residues. V dropped 6 bases and J dropped 3 bases, with 11 bases sitting between them. Germline V CDR1 and CDR2: WSHSY, SAAADI. The DNA for the CDR3 is TGCGCCAGCAGCACAGCTTTTGACTATGGCTACACCTTC. It encodes CASSTAFDYGYTF.

This rearrangement joins TRBV18 to TRBJ2-7; 7 bases align to TRBD1. The CDR3 runs 15 residues. Germline V gene sequence: CDR1 KGHSH, CDR2 LQKENI. Trimming took 4 bases from V and 0 from J; bases not matched to a gene: 6. The CDR3, as DNA: TGTGCCAGCTCACTGGACAGGAAAAGCTCCTACGAGCAGTACTTC. Translation gives CASSLDRKSSYEQYF.

V usage is TRBV5-1 and J usage is TRBJ2-1, with 8 positions matching TRBD2. The CDR3 is 17 residues long. Germline CDR1 is SGHRS and CDR2 is YFSETQ. The junction had 10 bases not matched to a gene; V was cut back by 4 bases and J by 1 base. CDR3 nucleotides: TGCGCCAGCAGCCCAAGCGGGAGTTCCCTTTCCTACAATGAGCAGTTCTTC. It codes for CASSPSGSSLSYNEQFF.

This clone was detected a few times. The chain has TRBV6-5 and TRBJ2-7, with D possibly being TRBD2 (5 bases). Trimming left V 6 bases short and J 4 bases short, with 7 bases between. Germline loops: CDR1 MNHEY, CDR2 SVGAGI. This CDR3 contains 11 residues. For the CDR3, the DNA is TGTGCCAGCAGCTGGGAGTACGAGCAGTACTTC. Its protein product is CASSWEYEQYF.

The V call is TRBV28, the J call TRBJ2-7, with D possibly being TRBD2 (6 bases). From germline, CDR1 is MDHEN and CDR2 SYDVKM. The V end was cut by 7 bases, the J end by 0 bases, with 16 bases between. The CDR3 has 15 amino acids. The CDR3 DNA reads as TGTGCCAGCAAGCGGTGGGGGGTGAGCTCCTACGAGCAGTACTTC. It is translated as CASKRWGVSSYEQYF.

The chain carries TRBV7-2 and TRBJ2-7; TRBD2 agrees at 8 bases. The CDR3 spans 16 residues. The V segment lost 1 base and the J segment 0 bases; nucleotides outside the gene matches: 5. Germline CDR1 reads SGHTA; CDR2 reads FQGNSA. The CDR3 DNA is TGTGCCAGCAGCTTAGTAAGCGGGAGCTTCTCCTACGAGCAGTACTTC. Translation gives CASSLVSGSFSYEQYF.

The chain carries TRBV5-4 and TRBJ1-5, with D unresolved. The length of the CDR3 is 15 residues. Germline CDR1 SGHNT, CDR2 YYREEE (reference sequence). Trimming took off 4 bases at V and 2 bases at J, with 13 bases between the two ends. This CDR3 reads CASSRMEVGNQPQHF. In DNA form, the CDR3 reads TGTGCCAGCAGCCGCATGGAGGTGGGCAATCAGCCCCAGCATTTT.

This clone has a handful of counts. The chain has TRBV11-2 and TRBJ2-1, with TRBD2 matching 7 bases. Unmatched junction bases numbered 9, after V lost 4 bases and J lost 3 bases. Germline V gene data show CDR1 as SGHAT and CDR2 as FQNNGV. The CDR3 spans 16 residues. The CDR3 sequence is CASSSLGGRIYNEQFF. The CDR3 nucleotides are TGTGCCAGCAGCTCCCTTGGCGGGAGAATCTACAATGAGCAGTTCTTC. The variable domain in full, with the rest retrieved from reference TRBV11-2 and TRBJ2-1, is EAGVAQSPRYKIIEKRQSVAFWCNPISGHATLYWYQQILGQGPKLLIQFQNNGVVDDSQLPKDRFSAERLKGVDSTLKIQPAKLEDSAVYLCASSSLGGRIYNEQFFGPGTRLTVL.

In its sample, this clone was seen once. V gene TRBV6-5 combines with J gene TRBJ1-4, with 7 positions matching TRBD1. The germline V gene encodes CDR1 MNHEY and CDR2 SVGAGI. The CDR3 spans 15 residues. With V trimmed by 0 bases and J by 6 bases, 4 bases remained unmatched. The DNA of the CDR3 is TGTGCCAGCAGTTACTCTTCCAGGGGGGATGAAAAACTGTTTTTT. Protein sequence: CASSYSSRGDEKLFF.

V is TRBV5-4 and J is TRBJ1-2; maybe TRBD1 (5 bases). V lost 6 bases to trimming and J lost 6 bases, with 18 bases between them. CDR1 and CDR2 from the germline V gene are SGHNT and YYREEE (reference sequence). The CDR3 extends over 14 amino acids. DNA for the CDR3: TGTGCCAGCATCTTAAGCGGGGCGGGGGATGGCTACACCTTC. Its protein is CASILSGAGDGYTF.

The gene calls are TRBV5-1 and TRBJ1-2; 7 bases align to TRBD1. CDR3 length equals 13 residues. Unmatched junction bases numbered 7, after V lost 3 bases and J lost 8 bases. Germline V gene sequence: CDR1 SGHRS, CDR2 YFSETQ. In DNA form, the CDR3 reads TGCGCCAGCAGCTCCGGAACAGGGGTGGGCTACACCTTC. This sequence encodes CASSSGTGVGYTF.

V gene TRBV12-3 or TRBV12-4 combines with J gene TRBJ1-1; D unclear. Deletions cut 7 bases from V and 0 bases from J, with 6 bases between. The CDR3 length is 12 residues. The CDR3 here is CASIIMNTEAFF. CDR3 nucleotide sequence: TGTGCCAGCATAATAATGAACACTGAAGCTTTCTTT.

V is TRBV5-6 and J is TRBJ2-5, with a weak D call TRBD2 (5 bases). V gave up 2 bases and J gave up 4 bases, with 18 bases separating them. There are 16 residues in the CDR3. Germline values: CDR1 SGHDT, CDR2 YYEEEE. The CDR3 nucleotides read TGTGCCAGCAGCTTCTTGGCGGTAACTAGTCGAGAGACCCAGTACTTC. Translated: CASSFLAVTSRETQYF.

The chain couples TRBV2 to TRBJ1-5; 7 positions match TRBD1. V shed 7 bases and J 8 bases; nucleotides not matched to a gene: 17. CDR1 and CDR2 (germline): SNHLY, FYNNEI. The length of the CDR3 is 16 residues. This CDR3 is CASNLGTQQGPEPQHF. The CDR3 DNA sequence: TGTGCCAGCAATCTCGGAACGCAACAGGGGCCCGAGCCCCAGCATTTT.

The chain employs TRBV7-9 and TRBJ2-7, with TRBD1 matching 9 bases. Per germline, CDR1 SEHNR and CDR2 FQNEAQ (reference sequence). V dropped 5 bases and J dropped 6; count of bases not matched to a gene: 11. The CDR3 covers 15 residues. Here the CDR3 DNA reads TGTGCCAGCAGCCGCCCCGGGACAGGGCTCCGCGAGCAGTACTTC. It codes for CASSRPGTGLREQYF.

This sequence joins TRBV3-1 (or the pseudogene TRBV3-2) and TRBJ2-1, with D unclear. V was trimmed by 4 bases and J by 0 bases, leaving 10 bases between them. CDR1 and CDR2 from the germline V gene are LGHDT and YNNKEL (reference sequence). The CDR3 is 15 residues long. This chain's CDR3 is CASSPQLSSYNEQFF. CDR3 nucleotide sequence: TGTGCCAGCAGCCCTCAACTGAGCTCCTACAATGAGCAGTTCTTC.

This clone was counted once. The chain links TRBV28 to TRBJ2-4; 12 bases match TRBD2. The V gene's germline CDR1 is MDHEN and CDR2 SYDVKM. The CDR3 contains 15 residues. V dropped 6 bases and J dropped 2; count of bases not matched to a gene: 2. CDR3 residues: CASSGLAGSKNIQYF. CDR3 in DNA: TGTGCCAGCAGCGGACTAGCGGGATCCAAAAACATTCAGTACTTC.

The chain uses TRBV14 and TRBJ1-1; D possibly corresponds to TRBD1 (5 bases). Deletions cut 3 bases from V and 10 bases from J, with 15 bases between. Germline CDR1 reads SGHDN; CDR2 reads FVKESK. The CDR3 runs 13 residues. Here the CDR3 DNA reads TGTGCCAGCAGCCAGGGCGTGCCAGGGCCAGCTTTCTTT. This sequence encodes CASSQGVPGPAFF.